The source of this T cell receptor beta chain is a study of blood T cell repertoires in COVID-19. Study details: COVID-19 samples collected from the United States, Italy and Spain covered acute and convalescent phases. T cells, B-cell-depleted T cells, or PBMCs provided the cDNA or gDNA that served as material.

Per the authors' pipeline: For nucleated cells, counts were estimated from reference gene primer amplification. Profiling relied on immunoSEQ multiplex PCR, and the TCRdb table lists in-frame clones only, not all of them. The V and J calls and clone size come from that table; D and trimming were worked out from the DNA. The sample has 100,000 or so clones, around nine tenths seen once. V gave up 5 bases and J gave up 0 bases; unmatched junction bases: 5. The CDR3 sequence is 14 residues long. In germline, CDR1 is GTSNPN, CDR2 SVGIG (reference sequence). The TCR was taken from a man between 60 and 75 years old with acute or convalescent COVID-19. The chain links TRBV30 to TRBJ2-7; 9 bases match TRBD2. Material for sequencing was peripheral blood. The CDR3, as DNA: TGTGCCTGGGGTAATAGCGGGAGCTCCTACGAGCAGTACTTC. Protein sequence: CAWGNSGSSYEQYF.